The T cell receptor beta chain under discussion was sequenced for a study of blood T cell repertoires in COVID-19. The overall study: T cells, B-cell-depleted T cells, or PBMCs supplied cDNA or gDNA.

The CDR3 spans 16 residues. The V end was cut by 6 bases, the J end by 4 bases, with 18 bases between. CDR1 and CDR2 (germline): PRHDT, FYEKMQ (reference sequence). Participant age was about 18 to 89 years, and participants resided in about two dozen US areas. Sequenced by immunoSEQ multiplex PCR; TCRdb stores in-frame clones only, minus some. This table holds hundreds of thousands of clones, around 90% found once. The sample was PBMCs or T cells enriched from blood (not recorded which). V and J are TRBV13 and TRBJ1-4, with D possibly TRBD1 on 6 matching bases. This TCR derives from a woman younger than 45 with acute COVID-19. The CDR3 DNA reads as TGTGCCAGCAGGTTATACCGGGACAACCATAATGAAAAACTGTTTTTT. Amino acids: CASRLYRDNHNEKLFF.